One sample yielded the 7 T cell receptor beta chains listed below, sequenced in a study of blood T cell repertoires in COVID-19. Some clones are missing from TCRdb's copy, which holds only in-frame ones; the method was immunoSEQ multiplex PCR. Of fewer than 65,000 clones listed, 82% were seen once; the top ten hold roughly 3.2%. Material: peripheral blood. The receptors stem from a man between 60 and 70 years old with acute or convalescent COVID-19.

The chain employs TRBV9 and TRBJ2-5, with 10 bases lining up with TRBD1. CDR3 length: 17 amino acids. Germline CDR1 is SGDLS and CDR2 is YYNGEE. With V trimmed by 0 bases and J by 2 bases, 7 bases remained unmatched. In nucleotides, the CDR3 is TGTGCCAGCAGCGTAGGCGACGCGGACAGGGGGCAAGAGACCCAGTACTTC. The encoded protein is CASSVGDADRGQETQYF.

This clone was recorded only once. V and J are TRBV27 and TRBJ2-3; TRBD2 matches 8 bases. The J segment lost 7 bases and the V segment lost 4 bases, leaving 7 bases of the junction unmatched. The V gene's germline CDR1 is MNHEY and CDR2 SMNVEV (reference sequence). This CDR3 is built from 14 residues. The CDR3 nucleotides read TGTGCCAGCAGTTCCGCGGGGGGCAAATATACGCAGTATTTT. This gives the protein CASSSAGGKYTQYF.

This CDR3 is CASSLMGLQNTEAFF. CDR3 DNA sequence: TGTGCCAGCAGCTTAATGGGACTACAGAACACTGAAGCTTTCTTT. The rearrangement joins TRBV7-9 to TRBJ1-1; D might be TRBD1 (5 bases). Germline CDR1 SEHNR, CDR2 FQNEAQ (reference sequence). The CDR3 consists of 15 residues. Trimming shortened V by 2 bases and J by 1 base, and 11 bases separated the two germline ends.

The chain links TRBV6-5 to TRBJ1-1; D gene unclear. With 4 bases removed from V and 3 bases from J, the gap between germline ends came to 18 bases. The CDR3 runs 16 residues. Germline loops: CDR1 MNHEY, CDR2 SVGAGI. CDR3 region: CASSSEEDLEHTEAFF. The CDR3 nucleotides are TGTGCCAGCAGTTCCGAGGAGGATTTAGAACACACTGAAGCTTTCTTT.

The chain recombines TRBV7-2 with TRBJ2-7, with D perhaps TRBD2 (5 bases). V gave up 7 bases and J gave up 2 bases, with 12 bases separating them. The CDR3 consists of 13 residues. Germline CDR1 is SGHTA and CDR2 is FQGNSA. CDR3 amino acids: CASTSRRAYEQYF. The CDR3 nucleotides read TGTGCCAGCACCTCAAGGCGGGCCTACGAGCAGTACTTC.

In its sample, this clone was seen a few times. The chain uses TRBV15 and TRBJ1-4; TRBD1 matches 10 bases. With V trimmed by 1 base and J by 7 bases, 3 bases remained unmatched. Per germline, CDR1 LNHNV and CDR2 YYDKDF (reference sequence). The CDR3 is made up of 15 amino acids. CDR3 sequence: CATSRARTGGEKLFF. As DNA, the CDR3 is TGTGCCACCAGCAGAGCCCGGACAGGGGGTGAAAAACTGTTTTTT.

This clone is a singleton in its sample. The CDR3 region has the DNA TGTGCCAGCAGCGAGTACGAGCTCACAGATACGCAGTATTTT. This encodes CASSEYELTDTQYF. The chain links TRBV9 to TRBJ2-3; D uncertain. Germline V gene sequence: CDR1 SGDLS, CDR2 YYNGEE. CDR3 length equals 14 residues. With 3 bases removed from V and 2 bases from J, the gap between germline ends came to 10 bases.